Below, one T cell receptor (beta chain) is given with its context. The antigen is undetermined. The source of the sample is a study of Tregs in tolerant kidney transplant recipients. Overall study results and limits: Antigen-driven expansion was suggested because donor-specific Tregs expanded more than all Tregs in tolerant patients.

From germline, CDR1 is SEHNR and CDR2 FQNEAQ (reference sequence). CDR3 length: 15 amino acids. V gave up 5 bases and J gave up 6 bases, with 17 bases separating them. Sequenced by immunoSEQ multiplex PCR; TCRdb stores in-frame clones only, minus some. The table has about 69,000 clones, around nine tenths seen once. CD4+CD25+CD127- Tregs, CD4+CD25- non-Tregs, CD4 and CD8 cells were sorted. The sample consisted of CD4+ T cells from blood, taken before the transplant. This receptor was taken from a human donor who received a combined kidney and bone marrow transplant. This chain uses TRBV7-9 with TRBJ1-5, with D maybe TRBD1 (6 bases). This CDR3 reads CASSKSGQGPQPQHF. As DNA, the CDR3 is TGTGCCAGCAGCAAAAGTGGGCAGGGGCCTCAGCCCCAGCATTTT.